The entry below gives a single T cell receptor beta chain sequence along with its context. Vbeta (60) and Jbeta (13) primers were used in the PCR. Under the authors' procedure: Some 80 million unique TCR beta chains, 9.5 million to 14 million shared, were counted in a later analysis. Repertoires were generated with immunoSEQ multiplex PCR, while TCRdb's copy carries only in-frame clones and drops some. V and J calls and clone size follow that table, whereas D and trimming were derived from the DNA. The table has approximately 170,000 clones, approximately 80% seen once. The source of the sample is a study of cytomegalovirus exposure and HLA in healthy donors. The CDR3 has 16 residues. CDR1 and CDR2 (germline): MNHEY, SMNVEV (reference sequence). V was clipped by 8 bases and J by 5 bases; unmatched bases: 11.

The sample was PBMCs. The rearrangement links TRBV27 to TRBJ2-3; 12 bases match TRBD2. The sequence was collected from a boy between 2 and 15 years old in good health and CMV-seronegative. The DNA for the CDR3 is TGTGCCAGCTCTAGACTAGCGGGAGTGTATCGAGATACGCAGTATTTT. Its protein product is CASSRLAGVYRDTQYF.